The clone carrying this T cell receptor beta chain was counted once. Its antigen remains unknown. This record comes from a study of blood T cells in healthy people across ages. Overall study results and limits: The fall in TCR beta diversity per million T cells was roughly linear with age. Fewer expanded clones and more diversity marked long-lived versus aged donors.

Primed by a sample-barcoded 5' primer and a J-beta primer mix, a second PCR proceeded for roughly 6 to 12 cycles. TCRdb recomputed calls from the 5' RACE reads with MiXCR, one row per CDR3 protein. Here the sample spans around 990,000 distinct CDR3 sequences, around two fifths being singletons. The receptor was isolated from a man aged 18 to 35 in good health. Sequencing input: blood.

CDR3 residues: CASSLGGRVGQPQHF. The CDR3, as DNA: TGTGCCAGCAGCTTAGGTGGGAGGGTGGGGCAGCCCCAGCATTTT. The genes are TRBV7-2 and TRBJ1-5; no clear D gene. Germline CDR1 is SGHTA and CDR2 is FQGNSA. The CDR3 has 15 amino acids. V was cut by 1 base and J by 7 bases, with 14 bases left in between.